A single sample gave rise to the 18 T cell receptor beta chains below, sequenced in a study of post-analysis software for immune sequencing data. Study-level findings and limits: The study found TRBV5-6, TRBV5-1 and TRBV20-1 among 4 or 5 TRBV segments more frequent in patients than controls.

Antigens for these TCRs are unknown. Every TCR beta cDNA library bore unique molecular identifiers. Via MiXCR, TCRdb re-called the PCR reads, giving one row per CDR3 protein. Found here are 350,000 to 500,000 distinct CDR3 sequences, roughly 40% of them singletons; the top ten hold approximately 7.6%. Sequences were obtained from blood. All receptors come from a girl aged 2-10 years with multiple sclerosis.

This chain uses TRBV4-3 with TRBJ1-5, with 7 bases that match TRBD1. Germline CDR1 LGHNA, CDR2 YSLEER. The CDR3 contains 17 residues. V trimming: 0 bases; J trimming: 3 bases; junction bases outside the gene matches: 8. CDR3 region: CASSQEGTAGLNQPQHF. The CDR3 DNA follows: TGCGCCAGCAGCCAAGAGGGGACAGCAGGGCTCAATCAGCCCCAGCATTTT.

This clonotype was observed a few times. The J gene is TRBJ2-2, the V gene TRBV28; possible D gene TRBD2, 5 bases. The V gene's germline CDR1 is MDHEN and CDR2 SYDVKM. V gave up 8 bases and J gave up 2 bases, with 6 bases separating them. CDR3 length equals 12 residues. CDR3 DNA: TGTGCCAGCCGGGAAAACACCGGGGAGCTGTTTTTT. It specifies CASRENTGELFF.

The chain uses TRBV12-3 or TRBV12-4 and TRBJ1-5; 8 bases match TRBD1. Trimming at V came to 10 bases and at J to 6 bases, leaving 14 bases not matched to a gene. The CDR3 consists of 15 residues. Here the CDR3 reads CATSPGGRVGQPQHF. In DNA, the CDR3 is TGTGCCACCAGCCCAGGGGGCAGGGTGGGTCAGCCCCAGCATTTT.

In this sample, this clonotype turned up a few times. The V call is TRBV15, the J call TRBJ2-3, with D maybe TRBD2 (5 bases). Germline loops: CDR1 LNHNV, CDR2 YYDKDF (reference sequence). This CDR3 region has 15 residues. V was cut by 1 base and J by 1 base, with 9 bases left in between. The DNA for the CDR3 is TGTGCCACCAGCAGAGGGATTAGCGGCACAGATACGCAGTATTTT. Residues: CATSRGISGTDTQYF.

This clonotype was detected a few times. V usage is TRBV12-3 or TRBV12-4 and J usage is TRBJ1-1; D is undetermined. V lost 2 bases, J lost 1 base, and 5 bases lay in between. This CDR3 is 13 amino acids long. The chain's CDR3 is CASSLKGNTEAFF. The CDR3, as DNA: TGTGCCAGCAGTTTAAAGGGGAACACTGAAGCTTTCTTT.

The gene calls are TRBV12-3 or TRBV12-4 and TRBJ2-1, with 8 bases aligning to TRBD1. The CDR3 covers 14 residues. Germline trimming cut 6 bases from V and 8 bases from J; bases unmatched to any gene: 9. The CDR3 reads CASSPTGEPDEQFF. The CDR3 DNA reads TGTGCCAGCAGCCCGACAGGGGAGCCGGATGAGCAGTTCTTC.

The chain uses TRBV28 and TRBJ2-3, with TRBD2 as a possible D gene (5 bases). Germline V gene data show CDR1 as MDHEN and CDR2 as SYDVKM. CDR3 length: 16 amino acids. V lost 6 bases and J lost 2, with 18 bases in between. The CDR3 coding sequence is TGTGCCAGCAGCCCCAAGAACGTCGGGAACACAGATACGCAGTATTTT. Its protein product is CASSPKNVGNTDTQYF.

The V and J genes are TRBV14 and TRBJ1-2; 7 nucleotides align to TRBD1. Looked up from germline, CDR1 is SGHDN and CDR2 is FVKESK. V was clipped by 1 base and J by 4 bases; unmatched bases: 3. CDR3 length: 14 residues. CDR3 coding DNA: TGTGCCAGCAGCCAAGGGGAGGGGGCCTATGGCTACACCTTC. This translates into CASSQGEGAYGYTF. Combining the CDR3 with reference TRBV14 and TRBJ1-2 gives the whole variable domain EAGVTQFPSHSVIEKGQTVTLRCDPISGHDNLYWYRRVMGKEIKFLLHFVKESKQDESGMPNNRFLAERTGGTYSTLKVQPAELEDSGVYFCASSQGEGAYGYTFGSGTRLTVV.

The table lists this clonotype with a few counts. The V gene is TRBV7-6, the J gene TRBJ2-7; D tentatively fits TRBD1 or TRBD2 (5 bases each). CDR1 is SGHVS, CDR2 FNYEAQ, per germline. Trimming took 1 base from V and 5 from J, leaving 15 bases between them. The CDR3 has 15 amino acids. The CDR3 DNA is TGTGCCAGCAGCTTAGGACGGGGCCAGGGACACGAGCAGTACTTC. Encoded protein: CASSLGRGQGHEQYF.

This sequence joins TRBV6-6 and TRBJ2-1; D is uncertain. CDR1 is MNHNY, CDR2 SVGAGI, per germline (reference sequence). Trimming cost V 8 bases and J 4 bases, with 6 bases left between them. This CDR3 contains 11 residues. The CDR3 loop reads CASHIYNEQFF. The CDR3 coding sequence is TGTGCCAGCCACATTTACAATGAGCAGTTCTTC.

CDR3 in DNA: TGTGCCAGCAGTTTAGTAGCGCTCGAGCAGTACTTC. Protein sequence: CASSLVALEQYF. The chain has TRBV28 and TRBJ2-4; D is perhaps TRBD2 (5 bases). The J call may be mistaken, given a closer DNA end match to TRBJ2-7. Looked up from germline, CDR1 is MDHEN and CDR2 is SYDVKM. This CDR3 has 12 amino acids.

This chain joins TRBV4-3 and TRBJ2-5; 9 bases match TRBD2. The tail of the sequence fits TRBJ2-7 better, so the J call may be wrong. Looked up from germline, CDR1 is LGHNA and CDR2 is YSLEER. The length of the CDR3 is 15 residues. DNA for the CDR3: TGCGCCAGCAGCCAAGGACTAGCGGCGACCTACGAGCAGTACTTC. Translated, it gives CASSQGLAATYEQYF.

The rearrangement links TRBV18 to TRBJ2-1; 8 bases map to TRBD1. The CDR3 consists of 16 residues. V shed 6 bases, J shed 2 bases, and the junction held 9 bases outside the gene matches. Per germline, CDR1 KGHSH and CDR2 LQKENI. CDR3 nucleotides: TGTGCCAGCTCCCGGATGACAGGGGCAACCTACAATGAGCAGTTCTTC. This gives the protein CASSRMTGATYNEQFF. The complete variable domain, with remaining parts taken from reference TRBV18 and TRBJ2-1, reads NAGVMQNPRHLVRRRGQEARLRCSPMKGHSHVYWYRQLPEEGLKFMVYLQKENIIDESGMPKERFSAEFPKEGPSILRIQQVVRGDSAAYFCASSRMTGATYNEQFFGPGTRLTVL.

This clonotype was found a few times. The V and J genes are TRBV2 and TRBJ1-2; D may be TRBD1 (5 bases). Germline V gene sequence: CDR1 SNHLY, CDR2 FYNNEI. The CDR3 extends over 15 amino acids. The V and J ends lost 3 bases and 7 bases respectively, with 18 bases between them. CDR3 region: CASSDWPGPSGGYTF. CDR3 in DNA: TGTGCCAGCAGTGATTGGCCAGGGCCATCGGGTGGCTACACCTTC. The whole variable domain, remainder taken from reference TRBV2 and TRBJ1-2, is EPEVTQTPSHQVTQMGQEVILRCVPISNHLYFYWYRQILGQKVEFLVSFYNNEISEKSEIFDDQFSVERPDGSNFTLKIRSTKLEDSAMYFCASSDWPGPSGGYTFGSGTRLTVV.

This clonotype was found a few times. The chain links TRBV11-2 to TRBJ2-7; D uncertain. CDR3 length: 15 amino acids. Trimming left V 1 base short and J 9 bases short, with 19 bases between. Germline CDR1 reads SGHAT; CDR2 reads FQNNGV. The CDR3: CASSLAIVSQTRQYF. CDR3 DNA: TGTGCCAGCAGCTTAGCGATAGTATCTCAAACGAGGCAGTACTTC.

This clonotype has a count of ten or more. A junction end diverges from the germline sequence, so it may reflect a read error. The chain's CDR3 is CSVVSHEQYF. For the CDR3, the DNA is TGCAGCGTCGTCTCCCACGAGCAGTACTTC. The genes are TRBV29-1 and TRBJ2-7; D not resolved. The CDR3 runs to 10 residues. Germline-derived CDR1 and CDR2 are SQVTM and ANQGSEA.

The J gene is TRBJ1-1, the V gene TRBV7-9; D not certain. The CDR3 covers 12 residues. Germline V gene lookup returns CDR1 SEHNR and CDR2 FQNEAQ (reference sequence). Trimming stripped 5 bases from V and 4 bases from J, with 8 bases between. The CDR3 protein is CASSPQTTEAFF. The CDR3 nucleotides read TGTGCCAGCAGCCCCCAGACCACTGAAGCTTTCTTT.

This clonotype was detected only a few times. V is TRBV6-5 and J is TRBJ2-7, with 7 nucleotides matching TRBD2. J was trimmed by 3 bases and V by 8 bases; bases with no gene match: 13. Germline CDR1 and CDR2: MNHEY and SVGAGI. The CDR3 covers 15 residues. CDR3 nucleotides: TGTGCCAGCTCCCCGCGGGCGGGGAGGGTCTACGAGCAGTACTTC. Translating it yields CASSPRAGRVYEQYF.